The 8 T cell receptor beta chains below all came from one sample that was sequenced in a study of response to subunit inactivated influenza vaccine. From the RT-PCR reads, TCRdb called clonotypes with MiXCR, one entry per CDR3 protein. The table has a few hundred thousand distinct CDR3 sequences, 21% seen once. The sequencing here drew on PBMCs from blood, taken roughly 20 months after vaccination. The receptor source for this set is a man aged 50-75 years who received an inactivated influenza vaccine.

This clonotype was seen more than once but under ten times. The chain employs TRBV18 and TRBJ2-1; TRBD2 matches at 10 bases. The CDR3 length is 17 residues. Germline CDR1 KGHSH, CDR2 LQKENI. V lost 1 base to trimming and J lost 5 bases; unmatched junction nucleotides: 8. For the CDR3, the DNA is TGTGCCAGCTCACCACTCATCACTAGCGGGACCGACAATGAGCAGTTCTTC. Its translation is CASSPLITSGTDNEQFF.

This clonotype has just a few counts. This chain uses TRBV6-5 with TRBJ2-7; D possibly corresponds to TRBD1 (5 bases). This CDR3 spans 14 amino acids. V was clipped by 2 bases and J by 0 bases, with 8 bases between them. Germline V gives CDR1 MNHEY, CDR2 SVGAGI. CDR3 in amino acids: CASSYTDSSYEQYF. Here the CDR3 DNA reads TGTGCCAGCAGTTACACTGACAGCTCCTACGAGCAGTACTTC.

This clonotype was counted only a few times. The chain joins TRBV7-9 to TRBJ1-2, with 7 bases aligning to TRBD1. Germline trimming cut 5 bases from V and 0 bases from J; bases unmatched to any gene: 6. The germline CDR1 and CDR2 sequences are SEHNR and FQNEAQ (reference sequence). The length of the CDR3 is 15 residues. CDR3 residues: CASSHTGEANYGYTF. Written as DNA, the CDR3 is TGTGCCAGCAGCCATACAGGGGAAGCTAACTATGGCTACACCTTC.

This clonotype was seen only a few times. The chain combines TRBV10-3 with TRBJ1-5; the match to TRBD1 covers 7 bases. The CDR3 extends over 15 amino acids. V trimming: 0 bases; J trimming: 1 base; junction bases outside the gene matches: 0. Germline values: CDR1 ENHRY, CDR2 SYGVKD. The CDR3 loop reads CAISESGQSNQPQHF. The CDR3 DNA reads TGTGCCATCAGTGAGTCGGGACAGAGCAATCAGCCCCAGCATTTT.

The V gene is TRBV7-2, the J gene TRBJ1-1; 10 bases match TRBD1. V shed 6 bases and J 4 bases; nucleotides not matched to a gene: 8. From germline, CDR1 is SGHTA and CDR2 FQGNSA. The length of the CDR3 is 15 residues. Here the CDR3 reads CASRPRQGAGTEAFF. The CDR3 DNA follows: TGTGCCAGCAGACCCCGACAGGGGGCAGGCACTGAAGCTTTCTTT.

This clonotype was detected a few times. This sequence joins TRBV7-8 and TRBJ2-7, with TRBD2 identical over 9 bases. CDR1 and CDR2 (germline): SGHVS, FQNEAQ. With V trimmed by 5 bases and J by 2 bases, 10 bases remained unmatched. The CDR3 loop spans 16 amino acids. CDR3 nucleotides: TGTGCCAGCAGCCCTTATGGTGTAGCGGGAGCCTACGAGCAGTACTTC. Translated, it gives CASSPYGVAGAYEQYF.

This rearrangement joins TRBV11-2 to TRBJ2-7; 9 bases are a match to TRBD1. Germline V CDR1 and CDR2: SGHAT, FQNNGV. The CDR3 extends over 15 amino acids. V trimming: 5 bases; J trimming: 0 bases; junction bases outside the gene matches: 5. The CDR3 DNA reads TGTGCCAGCAGCCTAGGGGACAGGGACTCCTACGAGCAGTACTTC. Encoded protein: CASSLGDRDSYEQYF.

This clonotype was observed at least ten times. This chain links TRBV19 with TRBJ2-1; tentatively, D is TRBD2 (7 bases). This CDR3 has 16 amino acids. Germline CDR1 LNHDA, CDR2 SQIVND (reference sequence). V lost 3 bases, J lost 7 bases, and 19 bases lay in between. Here the CDR3 reads CASSISLSGGRNEQFF. The DNA of the CDR3 is TGTGCCAGTAGTATCTCATTATCGGGGGGCCGAAATGAGCAGTTCTTC.